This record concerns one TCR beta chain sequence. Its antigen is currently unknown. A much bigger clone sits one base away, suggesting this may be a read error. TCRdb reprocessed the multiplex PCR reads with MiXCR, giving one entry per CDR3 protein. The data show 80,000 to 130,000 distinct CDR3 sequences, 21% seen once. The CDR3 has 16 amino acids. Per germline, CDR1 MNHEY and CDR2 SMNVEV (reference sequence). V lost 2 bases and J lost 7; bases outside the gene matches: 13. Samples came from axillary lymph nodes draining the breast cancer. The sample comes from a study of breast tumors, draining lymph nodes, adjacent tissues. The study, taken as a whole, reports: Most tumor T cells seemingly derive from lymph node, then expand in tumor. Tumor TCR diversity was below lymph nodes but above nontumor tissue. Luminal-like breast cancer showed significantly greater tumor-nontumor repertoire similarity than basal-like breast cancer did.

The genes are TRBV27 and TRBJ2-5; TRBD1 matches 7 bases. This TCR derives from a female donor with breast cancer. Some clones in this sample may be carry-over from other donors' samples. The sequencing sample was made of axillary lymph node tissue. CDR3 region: CASSLTTGAAWGTQYF. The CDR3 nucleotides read TGTGCCAGCAGTTTAACTACAGGGGCGGCGTGGGGGACCCAGTACTTC.